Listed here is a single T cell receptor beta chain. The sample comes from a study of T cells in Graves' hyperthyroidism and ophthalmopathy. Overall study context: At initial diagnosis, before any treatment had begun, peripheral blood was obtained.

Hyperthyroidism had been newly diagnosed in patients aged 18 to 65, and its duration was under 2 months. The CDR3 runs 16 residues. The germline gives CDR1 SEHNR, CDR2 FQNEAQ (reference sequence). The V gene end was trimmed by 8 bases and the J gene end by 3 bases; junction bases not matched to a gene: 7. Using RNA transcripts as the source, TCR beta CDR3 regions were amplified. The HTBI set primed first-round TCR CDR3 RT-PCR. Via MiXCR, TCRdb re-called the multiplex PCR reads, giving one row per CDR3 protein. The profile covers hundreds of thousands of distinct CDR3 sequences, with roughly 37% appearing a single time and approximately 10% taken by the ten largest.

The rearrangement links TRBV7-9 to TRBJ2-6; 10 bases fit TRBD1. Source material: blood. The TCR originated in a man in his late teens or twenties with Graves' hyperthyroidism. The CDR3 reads CASFPTGGYGANVLTF. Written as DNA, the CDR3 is TGTGCCAGCTTCCCGACAGGGGGCTATGGGGCCAACGTCCTGACTTTC.